The table lists the clone carrying this T cell receptor (beta chain) with a count of one. It was with 60 Vbeta and 13 Jbeta primers that the PCR ran. Here immunoSEQ multiplex PCR was the method, and the copy in TCRdb shows in-frame clones only, minus some. The sample includes under 200,000 clones, roughly 80% seen only once; the top ten take less than 0.65%. As for the donors, each was a healthy bone marrow donor. The data derive from a study of cytomegalovirus exposure and HLA in healthy donors. Whole-study context: The study's early data release held about 77 million unique TCRs from HLA-typed donors.

Sequenced material: PBMCs. This TCR was sampled from a woman aged 45-60 years in good health and CMV-seronegative.

For the CDR3, the DNA is TGTGCCAGCAGCTTGTTAGCGGGAGAGACCCAGTACTTC. This translates into CASSLLAGETQYF. The rearrangement uses TRBV5-6 and TRBJ2-5; 7 nucleotides match TRBD2. The CDR3 covers 13 residues. Germline V gives CDR1 SGHDT, CDR2 YYEEEE. V dropped 1 base and J dropped 4; count of bases not matched to a gene: 1.